This T cell receptor delta chain is from a study of γδ T cells in repeated Plasmodium falciparum infection. Study at large: Malian gammadelta TCRs were studied during no-transmission periods and across acute malaria episodes. General observations from the study: Waves of new clonotype selection appeared after repeated controlled infections in Vdelta2-negative, largely Vdelta1+, gammadelta T cells.

The table lists this clone with many counts. Its antigen is still unknown. Vgamma9/Vdelta2+ and Vdelta2-negative gammadelta T cells were flow-sorted from PBMC for bulk sequencing. TCRdb repeated clone calling on the multiplex PCR reads with CATT. The table records 55,000 to 70,000 delta-chain clones, roughly 1.8% of them present only once. The V gene end was trimmed by 5 bases and the J gene end by 2 bases; junction bases not matched to a gene: 27. Germline-derived CDR1 and CDR2 are TSWWSYY and QGS. The CDR3 loop spans 22 amino acids. The TCR was taken from a pool of human donors (malaria-infected and uninfected, not separated). The rearrangement links TRDV1 to TRDJ1; 9 bases align to TRDD3. The sample taken for sequencing was gamma-delta T cells from blood. The CDR3 DNA reads TGTGCTCTTGGGAGACATCAACTGGGGGAGAATAAAATCTTTTGCCGTACCGATAAACTCATCTTT. Its protein is CALGRHQLGENKIFCRTDKLIF.